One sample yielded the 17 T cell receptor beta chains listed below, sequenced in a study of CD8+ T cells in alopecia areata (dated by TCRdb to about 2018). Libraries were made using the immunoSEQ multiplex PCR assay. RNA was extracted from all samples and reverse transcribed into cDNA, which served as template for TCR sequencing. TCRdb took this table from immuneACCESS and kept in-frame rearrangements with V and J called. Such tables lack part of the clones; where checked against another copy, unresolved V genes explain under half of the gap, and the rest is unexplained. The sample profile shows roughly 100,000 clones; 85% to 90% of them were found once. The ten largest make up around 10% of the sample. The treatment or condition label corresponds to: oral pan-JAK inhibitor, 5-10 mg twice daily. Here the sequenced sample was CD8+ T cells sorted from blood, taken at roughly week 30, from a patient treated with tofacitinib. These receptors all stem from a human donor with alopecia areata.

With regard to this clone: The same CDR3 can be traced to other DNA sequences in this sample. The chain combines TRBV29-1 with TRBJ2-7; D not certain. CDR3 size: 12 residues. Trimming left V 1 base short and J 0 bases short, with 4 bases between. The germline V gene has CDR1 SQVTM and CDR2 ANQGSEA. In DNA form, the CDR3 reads TGCAGCGTTGAAGCCAGCTCCTACGAGCAGTACTTC. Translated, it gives CSVEASSYEQYF.

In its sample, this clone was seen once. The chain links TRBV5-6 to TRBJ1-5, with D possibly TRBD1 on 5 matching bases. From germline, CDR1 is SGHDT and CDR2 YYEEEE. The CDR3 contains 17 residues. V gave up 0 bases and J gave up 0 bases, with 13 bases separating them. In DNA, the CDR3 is TGTGCCAGCAGCTTGGGGGAACAGGAGAATAGCAATCAGCCCCAGCATTTT. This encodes CASSLGEQENSNQPQHF.

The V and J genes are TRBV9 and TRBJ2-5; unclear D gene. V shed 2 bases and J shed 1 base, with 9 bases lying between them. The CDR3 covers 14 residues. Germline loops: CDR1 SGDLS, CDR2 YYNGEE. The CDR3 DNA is TGTGCCAGCAGCGTTAGTAGCATCCAAGAGACCCAGTACTTC. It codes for CASSVSSIQETQYF.

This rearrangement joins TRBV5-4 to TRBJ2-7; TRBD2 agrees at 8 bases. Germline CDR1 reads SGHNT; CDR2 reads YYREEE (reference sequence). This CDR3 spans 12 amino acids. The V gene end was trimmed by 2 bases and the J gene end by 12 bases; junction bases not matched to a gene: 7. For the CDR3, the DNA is TGTGCCAGCAGCTTTGCAGCGGGAGTTACGTACTTC. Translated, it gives CASSFAAGVTYF.

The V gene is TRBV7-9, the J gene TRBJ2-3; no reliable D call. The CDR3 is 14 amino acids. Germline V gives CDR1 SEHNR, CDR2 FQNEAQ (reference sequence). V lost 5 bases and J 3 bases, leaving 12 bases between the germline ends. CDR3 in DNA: TGTGCCAGCAGCCTCTCTCACGGGACAGATACGCAGTATTTT. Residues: CASSLSHGTDTQYF.

The CDR3 region is CSVLSSDYNEQFF. In DNA form, the CDR3 reads TGCAGCGTTTTGTCTAGCGACTACAATGAGCAGTTCTTC. The V and J genes are TRBV29-1 and TRBJ2-1, with a possible D match to TRBD2 (6 bases). V was pared by 5 bases and J by 3 bases, with 11 bases between. The CDR3 loop spans 13 amino acids. CDR1 SQVTM and CDR2 ANQGSEA come from the germline V gene.

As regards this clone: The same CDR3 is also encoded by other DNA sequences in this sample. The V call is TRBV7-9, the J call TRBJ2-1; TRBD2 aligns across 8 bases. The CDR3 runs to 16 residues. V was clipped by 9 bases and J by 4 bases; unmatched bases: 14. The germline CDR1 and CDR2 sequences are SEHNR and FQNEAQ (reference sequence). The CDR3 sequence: CASSPSEGTRYNEQFF. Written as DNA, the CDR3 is TGTGCCAGTAGTCCCTCCGAAGGGACTAGGTACAATGAGCAGTTCTTC.

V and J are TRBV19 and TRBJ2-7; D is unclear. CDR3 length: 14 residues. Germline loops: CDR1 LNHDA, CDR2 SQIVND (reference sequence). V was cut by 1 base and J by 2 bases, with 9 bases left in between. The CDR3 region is CASSIVDNPYEQYF. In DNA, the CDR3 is TGTGCCAGTAGTATAGTAGACAACCCCTACGAGCAGTACTTC.

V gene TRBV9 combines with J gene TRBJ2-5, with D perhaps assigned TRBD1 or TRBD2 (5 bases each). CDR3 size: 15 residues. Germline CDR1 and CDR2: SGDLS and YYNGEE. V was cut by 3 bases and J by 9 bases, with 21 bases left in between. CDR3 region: CASSGSGWDRRAQYF. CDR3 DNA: TGTGCCAGCAGCGGGTCCGGGTGGGACCGACGGGCCCAGTACTTC.

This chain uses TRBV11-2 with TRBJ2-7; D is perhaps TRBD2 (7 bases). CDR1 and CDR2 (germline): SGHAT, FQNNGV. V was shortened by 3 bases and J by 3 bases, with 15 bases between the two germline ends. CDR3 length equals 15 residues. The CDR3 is CASSLGGLGLYEQYF. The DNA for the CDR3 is TGTGCCAGCAGCTTGGGGGGGCTAGGGCTCTACGAGCAGTACTTC.

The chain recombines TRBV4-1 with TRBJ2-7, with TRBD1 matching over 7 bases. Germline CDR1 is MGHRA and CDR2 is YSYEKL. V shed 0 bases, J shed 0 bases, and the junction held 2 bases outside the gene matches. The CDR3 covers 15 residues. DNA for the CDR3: TGCGCCAGCAGCCAAGAGACAGGGAGCTCCTACGAGCAGTACTTC. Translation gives CASSQETGSSYEQYF.

CDR3 DNA sequence: TGTGCCAGTAGTGGTCCCGGGACAGAGTACTCCTACGAGCAGTACTTC. Translated, it gives CASSGPGTEYSYEQYF. V usage is TRBV19 and J usage is TRBJ2-7; 7 bases fit TRBD1. Germline assignment: CDR1 LNHDA and CDR2 SQIVND (reference sequence). V was pared by 5 bases and J by 0 bases, with 10 bases of the junction left unmatched. CDR3 length: 16 amino acids.

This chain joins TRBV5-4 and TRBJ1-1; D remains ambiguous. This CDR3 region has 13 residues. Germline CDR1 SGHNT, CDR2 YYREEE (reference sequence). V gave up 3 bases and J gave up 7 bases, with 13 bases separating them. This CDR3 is CASSSGRRDEAFF. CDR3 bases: TGTGCCAGCAGCTCTGGGAGGCGGGATGAAGCTTTCTTT.

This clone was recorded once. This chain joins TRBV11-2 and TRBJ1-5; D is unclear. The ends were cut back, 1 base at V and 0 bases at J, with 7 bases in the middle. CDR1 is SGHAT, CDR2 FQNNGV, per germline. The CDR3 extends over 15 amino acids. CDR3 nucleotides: TGTGCCAGCAGCTTAGGGGTAGATAGCAATCAGCCCCAGCATTTT. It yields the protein CASSLGVDSNQPQHF.

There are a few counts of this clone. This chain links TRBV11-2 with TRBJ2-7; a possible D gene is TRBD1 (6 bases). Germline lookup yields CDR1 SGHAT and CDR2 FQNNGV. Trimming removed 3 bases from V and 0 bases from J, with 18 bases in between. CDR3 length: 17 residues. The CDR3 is CASSFRRTDSSSYEQYF. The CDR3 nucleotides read TGTGCCAGCAGCTTTAGGAGGACAGATTCGAGCTCCTACGAGCAGTACTTC.

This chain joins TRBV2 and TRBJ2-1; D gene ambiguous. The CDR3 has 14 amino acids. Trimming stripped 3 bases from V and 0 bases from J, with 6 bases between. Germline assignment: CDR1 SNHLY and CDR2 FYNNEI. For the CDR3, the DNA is TGTGCCAGCAGTGATGATAGCTCCTACAATGAGCAGTTCTTC. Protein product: CASSDDSSYNEQFF.

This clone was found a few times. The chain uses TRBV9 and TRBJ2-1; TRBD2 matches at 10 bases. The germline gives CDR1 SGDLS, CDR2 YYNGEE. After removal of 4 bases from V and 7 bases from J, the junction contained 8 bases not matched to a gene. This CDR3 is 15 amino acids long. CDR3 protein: CASSPEAGGMNEQFF. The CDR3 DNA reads TGTGCCAGCAGCCCCGAAGCGGGAGGGATGAATGAGCAGTTCTTC.